This T cell receptor (beta chain) appears in the sequencing data of a study of control samples from healthy donors and cancer patients. Measured with immunoSEQ multiplex PCR; TCRdb has only the in-frame clones, and not every one. The data show tens of thousands of clones, 90% seen once. Trimming at V came to 2 bases and at J to 8 bases, leaving 3 bases not matched to a gene. Germline CDR1 SEHNR, CDR2 FQNEAQ (reference sequence). There are 14 residues in the CDR3. This clonotype was sampled from a woman aged 18 to 35 in good health. This chain uses TRBV7-9 with TRBJ2-1; TRBD2 matches at 10 bases. The sequenced sample consisted of blood. The CDR3 region has the DNA TGTGCCAGCAGCTTAAGTAGCGGGGGGCATGAGCAGTTCTTC. Translated: CASSLSSGGHEQFF.